The rows below give T cell receptor beta chains drawn from one sample of a study of blood T cell repertoires in COVID-19. The method was immunoSEQ multiplex PCR; TCRdb's version includes in-frame clones alone and lacks a portion of them. The sample comprises 120,000 or so clones, around four fifths of which are singletons, and more than 5% rests with the top ten. Sequencing was performed on peripheral blood. The receptors originated from a man aged 55 to 70 with acute or convalescent COVID-19. CDR3s include the opening cysteine and the closing phenylalanine or tryptophan. The D gene is left open where the match is weak. Where a row states a size, it is once, few, many or the class of an expanded clone; other rows omit it.

abundance	j_gene	d_gene	len	v_gene	CDR3aa	CDR3nt
-	TRBJ1-2	TRBD1	15	TRBV5-4	CASSRTGQISYGYTF	TGTGCCAGCAGCCGGACAGGGCAGATCTCCTATGGCTACACCTTC
-	TRBJ1-1	-	12	TRBV29-1	CSVMDWDTEAFF	TGCAGCGTGATGGACTGGGACACTGAAGCTTTCTTT
few	TRBJ1-5	-	13	TRBV7-9	CASSFSGNQPQHF	TGTGCCAGCAGCTTTTCTGGCAATCAGCCCCAGCATTTT
once	TRBJ1-2	TRBD1	14	TRBV2	CASSVTGGNYGYTF	TGTGCCAGCAGCGTGACAGGGGGTAACTATGGCTACACCTTC
few	TRBJ1-5	TRBD1	15	TRBV5-1	CASSLGDRENQPQHF	TGCGCCAGCAGCTTGGGGGACAGAGAGAATCAGCCCCAGCATTTT
-	TRBJ1-1	TRBD1	16	TRBV2	CASSERGRMLNTEAFF	TGTGCCAGCAGTGAAAGGGGGCGAATGTTGAACACTGAAGCTTTCTTT
once	TRBJ2-7	TRBD2	15	TRBV3-1/TRBV3-2	CASSYSGRAVYEQYF	TGTGCCAGCAGCTATAGCGGGAGGGCCGTCTACGAGCAGTACTTC
-	TRBJ2-7	TRBD2	14	TRBV3-1/TRBV3-2	CASSRTRSMGEQYF	TGTGCCAGCAGCCGGACTAGGTCAATGGGTGAGCAGTACTTC
-	TRBJ2-2	-	13	TRBV19	CASSRQITGELFF	TGTGCCAGTAGTAGACAGATCACCGGGGAGCTGTTTTTT
-	TRBJ1-2	-	15	TRBV11-2	CASSLLATTNYGYTF	TGTGCCAGCAGCTTATTGGCCACAACTAACTATGGCTACACCTTC
few	TRBJ1-2	TRBD1	15	TRBV24-1	CATSDLSAGGSGYTF	TGTGCCACCAGTGATCTCTCGGCAGGGGGCTCTGGCTACACCTTC
-	TRBJ2-1	TRBD2	18	TRBV5-1	CASSAPTDGRNSYNEQFF	TGCGCCAGCAGCGCTCCGACCGACGGGAGGAACTCCTACAATGAGCAGTTCTTC
-	TRBJ1-3	TRBD1	16	TRBV5-1	CASSSLTGFSGNTIYF	TGCGCCAGCAGCTCCCTGACAGGGTTCTCTGGAAACACCATATATTTT
-	TRBJ1-4	TRBD1	15	TRBV7-2	CASKIFRDSNEKLFF	TGTGCCAGCAAAATATTCCGGGACAGTAATGAAAAACTGTTTTTT
-	TRBJ1-1	TRBD1	16	TRBV27	CASSSGQGRWNTEAFF	TGTGCCAGCAGTTCCGGACAGGGCCGATGGAACACTGAAGCTTTCTTT
-	TRBJ2-7	TRBD2	15	TRBV19	CASRTSGTRVNEQYF	TGTGCCAGTAGGACCTCCGGGACTAGAGTCAACGAGCAGTACTTC
many	TRBJ1-4	-	14	TRBV7-9	CASSLSEVAEKLFF	TGTGCCAGCAGCTTATCGGAGGTGGCGGAAAAACTGTTTTTT
-	TRBJ2-2	TRBD2	14	TRBV20-1	CSASSGGHGGELFF	TGCAGTGCTAGTAGCGGGGGGCATGGCGGGGAGCTGTTTTTT
-	TRBJ1-1	-	15	TRBV5-6	CASSSGVGEYTEAFF	TGTGCCAGCAGCTCCGGGGTGGGAGAATACACTGAAGCTTTCTTT
-	TRBJ2-7	-	11	TRBV2	CASTFFHEQYF	TGTGCCAGCACCTTTTTCCACGAGCAGTACTTC
-	TRBJ2-5	TRBD1	14	TRBV4-1	CASPRTGGWETQYF	TGCGCCAGTCCTCGGACAGGGGGCTGGGAGACCCAGTACTTC
once	TRBJ1-4	-	16	TRBV5-6	CASSHSLGAGGEKLFF	TGTGCCAGCAGCCACTCCCTCGGGGCCGGGGGGGAAAAACTGTTTTTT
once	TRBJ1-3	-	18	TRBV7-9	CASSLKGGTGGSGNTIYF	TGTGCCAGCAGCTTAAAGGGTGGGACCGGGGGCTCTGGAAACACCATATATTTT
-	TRBJ1-3	-	16	TRBV29-1	CSVKTLLGSSGNTIYF	TGCAGCGTTAAAACCCTACTGGGGAGCTCTGGAAACACCATATATTTT
few	TRBJ2-7	-	12	TRBV2	CASNTGTYEQYF	TGTGCCAGCAATACGGGGACCTACGAGCAGTACTTC
-	TRBJ2-3	-	13	TRBV9	CASSVVKEGTQYF	TGTGCCAGCAGCGTAGTTAAGGAGGGTACGCAGTATTTT
once	TRBJ2-7	-	15	TRBV9	CASSLRQGGGYEQYF	TGTGCCAGCAGCCTCCGACAGGGAGGAGGTTACGAGCAGTACTTC
-	TRBJ2-3	TRBD1	15	TRBV11-3	CASSLLGQGADTQYF	TGTGCCAGCAGCTTACTGGGACAGGGGGCAGATACGCAGTATTTT
-	TRBJ1-6	-	15	TRBV7-6	CASSTTGPYNSPLHF	TGTGCCAGCAGTACTACAGGCCCCTATAATTCACCCCTCCACTTT
-	TRBJ2-1	TRBD1	13	TRBV7-2	CASSRDRVNEQFF	TGTGCCAGCAGCAGGGACAGGGTCAATGAGCAGTTCTTC
-	TRBJ1-1	-	14	TRBV7-9	CASSLGGMNTEAFF	TGTGCCAGCAGCTTGGGGGGTATGAACACTGAAGCTTTCTTT
-	TRBJ2-1	-	13	TRBV18	CASSATGYNEQFF	TGTGCCAGCTCCGCGACGGGGTACAATGAGCAGTTCTTC
-	TRBJ1-1	-	13	TRBV12-3/TRBV12-4	CASRLTGETEAFF	TGTGCCAGCAGACTCACCGGGGAAACTGAAGCTTTCTTT
-	TRBJ2-1	-	13	TRBV19	CASSIDLSSEQFF	TGTGCCAGTAGTATAGATCTTTCTAGTGAGCAGTTCTTC
-	TRBJ1-2	TRBD1	14	TRBV16	CASSLNRDRNGYTF	TGTGCCAGCAGCTTAAACCGGGACAGGAATGGCTACACCTTC
-	TRBJ2-3	TRBD2	16	TRBV2	CASSEGLAGATDTQYF	TGTGCCAGCAGTGAAGGGCTAGCGGGGGCCACAGATACGCAGTATTTT
few	TRBJ1-4	TRBD1	15	TRBV7-9	CASSSYGTGNEKLFF	TGTGCCAGCAGCTCTTACGGGACAGGAAATGAAAAACTGTTTTTT
-	TRBJ1-4	-	15	TRBV5-1	CASSWDGTQNEKLFF	TGCGCCAGCAGTTGGGACGGGACACAGAATGAAAAACTGTTTTTT
-	TRBJ1-1	TRBD1	14	TRBV5-1	CASSSGTGNTEAFF	TGCGCCAGCAGCTCCGGGACAGGGAACACTGAAGCTTTCTTT
-	TRBJ1-2	TRBD1	14	TRBV9	CASSVAATGYGYTF	TGTGCCAGCAGCGTAGCGGCGACAGGGTACGGCTACACCTTC
-	TRBJ2-3	TRBD2	18	TRBV10-1	CASSESGLAARGRDTQYF	TGCGCCAGCAGTGAGTCGGGACTAGCGGCAAGAGGCCGCGATACGCAGTATTTT
-	TRBJ1-3	TRBD1	14	TRBV11-3	CASSHGETGNTIYF	TGTGCCAGCAGCCACGGGGAGACAGGGAACACCATATATTTT
-	TRBJ1-4	-	16	TRBV4-1	CASSHLPTPTNEKLFF	TGCGCCAGCAGCCATCTCCCGACACCAACTAATGAAAAACTGTTTTTT
-	TRBJ2-1	-	18	TRBV6-1	CASSEARGGTSSYNEQFF	TGTGCCAGCAGTGAAGCGCGTGGAGGTACCAGCTCCTACAATGAGCAGTTCTTC
-	TRBJ1-2	TRBD1	15	TRBV28	CASSFSGQGQGGYTF	TGTGCCAGCAGTTTCTCTGGACAGGGGCAGGGTGGCTACACCTTC
-	TRBJ1-1	-	11	TRBV6-5	CASSETAEAFF	TGTGCCAGCAGCGAGACAGCTGAAGCTTTCTTT
-	TRBJ2-7	TRBD2	16	TRBV19	CASSIDSRGATYEQYF	TGTGCCAGTAGTATAGATTCGCGGGGGGCTACCTACGAGCAGTACTTC
-	TRBJ2-3	TRBD2	18	TRBV24-1	CATSDPPGGLAGADTQYF	TGTGCCACCAGTGATCCCCCCGGGGGACTAGCGGGAGCAGATACGCAGTATTTT
-	TRBJ1-2	-	15	TRBV30	CAWRAVDGSNYGYTF	TGTGCCTGGAGGGCCGTGGATGGGAGCAACTATGGCTACACCTTC
-	TRBJ1-5	-	14	TRBV30	CAWREGASNQPQHF	TGTGCCTGGAGGGAAGGGGCTAGCAATCAGCCCCAGCATTTT